The clone carrying this T cell receptor beta chain occurred many times. What it binds is not known. V was clipped by 5 bases and J by 8 bases, with 15 bases between them. This CDR3 has 13 amino acids. Germline CDR1 SGHVS, CDR2 FQNEAQ. This sample stems from a study of T cells in Graves' hyperthyroidism and ophthalmopathy. General study results and limits: Ophthalmopathy onset followed model prediction by a median roughly six months.

Amplification of TCR beta CDR3 regions was performed using RNA transcripts as template. During a first-round RT-PCR of the TCR CDR3, the HTBI primer set was used. One entry per CDR3 protein results from TCRdb running MiXCR on the multiplex PCR reads. The sample yields hundreds of thousands of distinct CDR3 sequences, about half seen once. J is TRBJ1-2 and V is TRBV7-8, with D possibly being TRBD1 (6 bases). The clonotype was recovered from a woman under 30 with Graves' hyperthyroidism. Sequencing was done on a sample of peripheral blood or thyroid tissue (not recorded which). CDR3 coding DNA: TGTGCCAGCAGCCCGGACAGATTGGTAGGCTACACCTTC. This gives the protein CASSPDRLVGYTF.